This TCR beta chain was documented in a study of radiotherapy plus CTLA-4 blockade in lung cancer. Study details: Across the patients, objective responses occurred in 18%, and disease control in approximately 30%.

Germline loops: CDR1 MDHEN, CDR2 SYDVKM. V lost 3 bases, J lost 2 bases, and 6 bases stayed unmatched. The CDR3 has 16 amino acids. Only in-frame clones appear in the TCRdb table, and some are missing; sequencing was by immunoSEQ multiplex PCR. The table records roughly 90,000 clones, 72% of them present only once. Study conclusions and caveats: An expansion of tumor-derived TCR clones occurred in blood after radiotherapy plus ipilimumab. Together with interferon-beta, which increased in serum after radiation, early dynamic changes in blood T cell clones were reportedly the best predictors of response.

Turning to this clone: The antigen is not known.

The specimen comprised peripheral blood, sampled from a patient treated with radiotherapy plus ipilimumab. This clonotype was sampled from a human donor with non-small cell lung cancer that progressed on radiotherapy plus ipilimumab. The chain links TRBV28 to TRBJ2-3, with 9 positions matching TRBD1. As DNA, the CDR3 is TGTGCCAGCAGTTTGCTAGGGACAGGGAACACAGATACGCAGTATTTT. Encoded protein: CASSLLGTGNTDTQYF. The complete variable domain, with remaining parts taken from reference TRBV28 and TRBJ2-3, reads DVKVTQSSRYLVKRTGEKVFLECVQDMDHENMFWYRQDPGLGLRLIYFSYDVKMKEKGDIPEGYSVSREKKERFSLILESASTNQTSMYLCASSLLGTGNTDTQYFGPGTRLTVL.